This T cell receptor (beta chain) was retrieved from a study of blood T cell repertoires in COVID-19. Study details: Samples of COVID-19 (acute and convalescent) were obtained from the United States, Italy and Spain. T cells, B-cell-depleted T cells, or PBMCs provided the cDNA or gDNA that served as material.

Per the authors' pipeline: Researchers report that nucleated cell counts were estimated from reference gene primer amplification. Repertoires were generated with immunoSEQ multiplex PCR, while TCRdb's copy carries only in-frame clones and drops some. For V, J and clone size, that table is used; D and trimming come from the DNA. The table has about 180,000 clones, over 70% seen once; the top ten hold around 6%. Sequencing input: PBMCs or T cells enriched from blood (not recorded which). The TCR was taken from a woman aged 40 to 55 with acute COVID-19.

CDR3 nucleotides: TGTGCCAGCAGCCAAGTGATGGGCACTAGCGGGAAGTTCACAGATACGCAGTATTTT. It codes for CASSQVMGTSGKFTDTQYF. The rearrangement uses TRBV3-1 (or the pseudogene TRBV3-2) and TRBJ2-3; the match to TRBD2 covers 10 bases. Germline CDR1 and CDR2: LGHDT and YNNKEL (reference sequence). This CDR3 contains 19 residues. J gave up 2 bases and V 1 base, and 12 bases lay outside the gene matches.